One T cell receptor (beta chain) is described in this entry. The sample is drawn from a study of early T cells in non-severe SARS-CoV-2 infection. In the study overall: Sequenced material consisted of bulk RNA (from unsorted whole blood), and chains were unpaired.

With 1 base removed from V and 4 bases from J, the gap between germline ends came to 10 bases. The germline CDR1 and CDR2 sequences are SGHTA and FQGNSA. There are 14 residues in the CDR3. Unique molecular identifier tags were affixed to discrete cDNA molecules. TCRdb fed the 5' RACE reads into MiXCR, producing one record per CDR3 protein. Counted here are approximately 70,000 distinct CDR3 sequences, under 15% occurring once; the ten biggest clones make up roughly 5%. The receptor comes from an adult who was a healthcare worker with PCR-confirmed SARS-CoV-2 infection or an uninfected control (not recorded which). The sample taken for sequencing was whole blood. The chain carries TRBV7-2 and TRBJ1-2; D gene unclear. The CDR3 reads CASSLVRSSYGYTF. CDR3 nucleotides: TGTGCCAGCAGCTTAGTCCGGTCCTCCTATGGCTACACCTTC. The full variable domain, its missing parts supplied by reference TRBV7-2 and TRBJ1-2, is GAGVSQSPSNKVTEKGKDVELRCDPISGHTALYWYRQSLGQGLEFLIYFQGNSAPDKSGLPSDRFSAERTGGSVSTLTIQRTQQEDSAVYLCASSLVRSSYGYTFGSGTRLTVV.